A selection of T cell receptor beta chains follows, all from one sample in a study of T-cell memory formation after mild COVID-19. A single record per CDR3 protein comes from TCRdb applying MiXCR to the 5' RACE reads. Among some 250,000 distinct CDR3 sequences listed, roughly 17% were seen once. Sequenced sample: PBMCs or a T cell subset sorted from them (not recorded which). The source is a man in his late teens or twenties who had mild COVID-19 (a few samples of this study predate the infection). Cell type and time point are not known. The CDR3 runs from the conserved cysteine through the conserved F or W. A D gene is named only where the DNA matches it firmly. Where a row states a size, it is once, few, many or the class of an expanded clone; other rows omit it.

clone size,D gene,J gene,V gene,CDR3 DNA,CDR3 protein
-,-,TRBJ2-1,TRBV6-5,TGTGCCAGCAGTCCACTGGGAGGGGGGATTGATGAGCAGTTCTTC,CASSPLGGGIDEQFF
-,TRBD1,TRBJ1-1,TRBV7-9,TGTGCCAGCAGCGGAGGGGGCTTGGAAGCTTTCTTT,CASSGGGLEAFF
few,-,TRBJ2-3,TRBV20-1,TGCAGTGCTAGTGTGGCCACAGATACGCAGTATTTT,CSASVATDTQYF
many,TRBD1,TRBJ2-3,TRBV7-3,TGTGCCAGCAGCCTGACAGGGACAGATACGCAGTATTTT,CASSLTGTDTQYF
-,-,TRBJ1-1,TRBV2,TGTGCCAGCAGTGAAGGGGATGTCACTGAAGCTTTCTTT,CASSEGDVTEAFF
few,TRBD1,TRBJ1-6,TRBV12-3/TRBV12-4,TGTGCCAGCAGTACCCGGGACAGGGCTTCACCCCTCCACTTT,CASSTRDRASPLHF
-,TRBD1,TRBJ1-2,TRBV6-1,TGTGCCAGCAGTGGAAGGACAGGGGCACTTGGCTACACCTTC,CASSGRTGALGYTF
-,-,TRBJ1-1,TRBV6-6,TGTGCCAGCAGTTACGGGGGAGGTGGCGGCACTGAAGCTTTCTTT,CASSYGGGGGTEAFF
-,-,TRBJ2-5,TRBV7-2,TGTGCCAGCAGCTTATTCGGATCCCCAGAGACCCAGTACTTC,CASSLFGSPETQYF
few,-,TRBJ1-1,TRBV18,TGTGCCAGCTCACCGGCAGCGAAGAACACTGAAGCTTTCTTT,CASSPAAKNTEAFF
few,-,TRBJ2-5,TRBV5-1,TGCGCCAGCAGCCCAGGGATGCGAGAGACCCAGTACTTC,CASSPGMRETQYF
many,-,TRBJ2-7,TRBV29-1,TGCAGCGTTGAAGGTGCGGCCCGATACGAGCAGTACTTC,CSVEGAARYEQYF
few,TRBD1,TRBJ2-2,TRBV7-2,TGTGCCAGCAGCACCGGGACAGCGAACACCGGGGAGCTGTTTTTT,CASSTGTANTGELFF
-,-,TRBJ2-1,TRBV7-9,TGTGCCAGCAGCTTAGAGGGGGGCGGGTTGGATGAGCAGTTCTTC,CASSLEGGGLDEQFF
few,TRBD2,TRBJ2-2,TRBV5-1,TGCGCCAGCAGCCCACTCCCCTTGAGCGGGGGGTACACCGGGGAGCTGTTTTTT,CASSPLPLSGGYTGELFF
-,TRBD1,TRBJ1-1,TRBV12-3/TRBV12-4,TGTGCCAGCAGACGACACGACAGGGGCGGCACTGAAGCTTTCTTT,CASRRHDRGGTEAFF
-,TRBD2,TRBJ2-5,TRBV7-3,TGTGCCAGCAGCGCGACCGGGACTAGCGGGGGCCGGGTGACCCAGTACTTC,CASSATGTSGGRVTQYF